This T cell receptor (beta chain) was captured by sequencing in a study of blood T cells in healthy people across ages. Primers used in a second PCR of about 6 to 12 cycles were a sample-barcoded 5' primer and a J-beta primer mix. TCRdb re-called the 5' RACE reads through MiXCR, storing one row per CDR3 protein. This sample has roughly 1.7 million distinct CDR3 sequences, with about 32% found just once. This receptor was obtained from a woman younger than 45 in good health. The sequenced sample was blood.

The CDR3 bases are TGTGCCAGCAGCCAACCGGGACTAGCGGACTACAATGAGCAGTTCTTC. Residues: CASSQPGLADYNEQFF. The V call is TRBV14, the J call TRBJ2-1, with 11 bases matching TRBD2. The CDR3 has 16 residues. Trimming took 2 bases from V and 3 from J; bases not matched to a gene: 3. Per germline, CDR1 SGHDN and CDR2 FVKESK.